A single sample is the source of the 25 T cell receptor beta chains below, sequenced in a study of cytomegalovirus exposure and HLA in healthy donors. Researchers ran the PCR with 60 Vbeta and 13 Jbeta primers. TCRdb's table, derived via immunoSEQ multiplex PCR, lists solely in-frame clones and lacks some. Of more than 110,000 clones listed, roughly 10% are singletons. Sequencing was performed on PBMCs. Receptor source: a man aged 50 to 60 in good health and CMV-seronegative.

The genes are TRBV21-1 and TRBJ1-2; the table calls TRBD1, which could not be checked here. TRBV21-1 is listed as a pseudogene. This CDR3 is 20 amino acids long. CDR3: CASSKSLITIRRGPSYGYTF. CDR3 DNA: TGTGCCAGCAGCAAATCGCTCATAACCATACGCAGGGGACCGAGCTATGGCTACACCTTC.

A few counts support this clone. The chain carries TRBV6-6 and TRBJ1-3; D is unresolved. V was pared by 8 bases and J by 1 base, with 9 bases between. The CDR3 runs 13 residues. The germline CDR1 and CDR2 sequences are MNHNY and SVGAGI (reference sequence). CDR3 sequence reads: CASLEASGNTIYF. The CDR3 nucleotides read TGTGCCAGCTTGGAGGCTTCTGGAAACACCATATATTTT.

V usage is TRBV28 and J usage is TRBJ1-5; 9 bases line up with TRBD1. After removal of 5 bases from V and 6 bases from J, the junction contained 8 bases not matched to a gene. This CDR3 region has 15 residues. Germline CDR1 is MDHEN and CDR2 is SYDVKM. CDR3 in DNA: TGTGCCAGCAGTGGGGAGGGACAGGGACGTCAGCCCCAGCATTTT. It yields the protein CASSGEGQGRQPQHF.

Regarding this clone: At the DNA level, this CDR3 is encoded by other sequences in the same sample as well. The CDR3 DNA sequence: TGTGCCAGCAGTGAAGGCGGCGGGATGTTTGGTGGCTACACCTTC. Protein: CASSEGGGMFGGYTF. V and J are TRBV25-1 and TRBJ1-2; D is unresolved. The ends were cut back, 2 bases at V and 7 bases at J, with 17 bases in the middle. The CDR3 runs 15 residues. Germline CDR1 MGHDK, CDR2 SYGVNS.

This chain joins TRBV5-1 and TRBJ1-4; TRBD1 aligns across 8 bases. CDR3 length equals 14 residues. In germline, CDR1 is SGHRS, CDR2 YFSETQ. J gave up 8 bases and V 4 bases, and 7 bases lay outside the gene matches. The CDR3 loop reads CASSLGQGPEKLFF. As DNA, the CDR3 is TGCGCCAGCAGCCTAGGACAGGGCCCCGAAAAACTGTTTTTT.

The V gene is TRBV28, the J gene TRBJ2-7, with 13 bases fitting TRBD2. From germline, CDR1 is MDHEN and CDR2 SYDVKM. This CDR3 spans 15 amino acids. V was pared by 6 bases and J by 0 bases, with 2 bases of the junction left unmatched. The CDR3 here is CASRRLAGGSYEQYF. The DNA of the CDR3 is TGTGCCAGCAGACGACTAGCGGGAGGCTCCTACGAGCAGTACTTC.

This chain links TRBV4-1 with TRBJ2-5; D possibly corresponds to TRBD2 (6 bases). V was pared by 3 bases and J by 4 bases, with 12 bases between. The CDR3 contains 14 residues. CDR1 MGHRA and CDR2 YSYEKL come from the germline V gene. The CDR3 sequence: CASSQTPGRETQYF. In DNA form, the CDR3 reads TGCGCCAGCAGCCAGACCCCCGGGAGAGAGACCCAGTACTTC.

This clone has more than one count but fewer than ten. This chain joins TRBV18 and TRBJ1-5; D perhaps matches TRBD1 (6 bases). The germline CDR1 and CDR2 sequences are KGHSH and LQKENI. The CDR3 spans 16 residues. With 1 base removed from V and 4 bases from J, the gap between germline ends came to 14 bases. The CDR3 protein is CASSPRQGRRNQPQHF. Written as DNA, the CDR3 is TGTGCCAGCTCACCACGGCAGGGGCGGCGGAATCAGCCCCAGCATTTT.

The chain combines TRBV28 with TRBJ1-4, with TRBD1 matching 8 bases. The CDR3 sequence is 16 residues long. The V gene end was trimmed by 5 bases and the J gene end by 5 bases; junction bases not matched to a gene: 10. Germline V gene data show CDR1 as MDHEN and CDR2 as SYDVKM. The CDR3 coding sequence is TGTGCCAGCAGTCCAGCTACAGGGGGAGCGAATGAAAAACTGTTTTTT. Protein: CASSPATGGANEKLFF.

This clone was seen a handful of times. Other DNA sequences in this specimen translate into the identical CDR3. The chain carries TRBV30 and TRBJ2-1; D may be TRBD2 (6 bases). V lost 5 bases to trimming and J lost 4 bases, with 9 bases between them. The CDR3 has 12 amino acids. Per the germline V gene, CDR1 is GTSNPN and CDR2 is SVGIG (reference sequence). CDR3 loop: CAWGLLYNEQFF. The CDR3 coding sequence is TGTGCCTGGGGACTACTTTACAATGAGCAGTTCTTC.

This clone has only a few counts. Written as DNA, the CDR3 is TGTGCCAGCAGTGATTACGAGCTTACCAGGGGGCACTATGGCTACACCTTC. Translating it yields CASSDYELTRGHYGYTF. The chain carries TRBV28 and TRBJ1-2; TRBD1 matches 8 bases. The ends lost 5 bases at V and 3 bases at J; junction bases unmatched: 14. Germline CDR1 is MDHEN and CDR2 is SYDVKM. This CDR3 comprises 17 residues.

This clone was counted a few times. The gene calls are TRBV5-1 and TRBJ1-5, with TRBD1 matching over 7 bases. The germline CDR1 and CDR2 sequences are SGHRS and YFSETQ. The length of the CDR3 is 14 residues. Losses at the gene ends were 2 bases for V and 6 bases for J; bases not matched to a gene: 5. CDR3 nucleotides: TGCGCCAGCAGCTTAACAGGGGTCGGTCAGCCCCAGCATTTT. It codes for CASSLTGVGQPQHF.

This clone was found a few times. The J gene is TRBJ1-2, the V gene TRBV6-5, with 8 nucleotides matching TRBD1. The V and J ends lost 5 bases and 4 bases, in that order; junction bases with no gene match: 9. The CDR3 contains 15 residues. Looked up from germline, CDR1 is MNHEY and CDR2 is SVGAGI. For the CDR3, the DNA is TGTGCCAGCAGTACCGTATCAGGGGGCCTCTATGGCTACACCTTC. This encodes CASSTVSGGLYGYTF.

The CDR3 sequence: CASSVERPPYTQYF. The CDR3, as DNA: TGTGCCAGCAGTGTCGAGAGGCCGCCCTATACGCAGTATTTT. This chain connects TRBV6-5 to TRBJ2-3; D unresolved. From germline, CDR1 is MNHEY and CDR2 SVGAGI. The CDR3 extends over 14 amino acids. V lost 5 bases and J lost 7, with 16 bases in between.

This chain connects TRBV15 to TRBJ2-2, with unresolved D. V was clipped by 0 bases and J by 5 bases, with 4 bases between them. Germline assignment: CDR1 LNHNV and CDR2 YYDKDF (reference sequence). The CDR3 loop spans 13 amino acids. The DNA for the CDR3 is TGTGCCACCAGCAGAGACGGGACCGGGGAGCTGTTTTTT. It is translated as CATSRDGTGELFF.

V usage is TRBV6-6 and J usage is TRBJ1-2, with D possibly matching TRBD1 (5 bases). Per the germline V gene, CDR1 is MNHNY and CDR2 is SVGAGI (reference sequence). This CDR3 spans 13 amino acids. Between the trimmed V and J ends, which lost 6 bases and 2 bases, there was a span of 10 bases. The CDR3 bases are TGTGCCAGCAGACCGACAGCCAACTATGGCTACACCTTC. It encodes CASRPTANYGYTF.

This rearrangement joins TRBV18 to TRBJ1-5, with D possibly matching TRBD1 (6 bases). CDR3 size: 14 residues. Looked up from germline, CDR1 is KGHSH and CDR2 is LQKENI. Trimming took 2 bases from V and 5 from J, leaving 10 bases between them. The CDR3, as DNA: TGTGCCAGCTCACCAGGCAGGGGCGATCAGCCCCAGCATTTT. Protein: CASSPGRGDQPQHF.

This clone was counted between two and nine times. The genes are TRBV4-1 and TRBJ1-1, with D tentatively TRBD1 (6 bases). The germline gives CDR1 MGHRA, CDR2 YSYEKL. Trimming stripped 3 bases from V and 1 base from J, with 9 bases between. CDR3 size: 14 residues. CDR3 sequence: CASSHPGANTEAFF. CDR3 nucleotide sequence: TGCGCCAGCAGCCATCCAGGGGCGAACACTGAAGCTTTCTTT.

This clone was found a few times. The V gene is TRBV7-3, the J gene TRBJ1-1; 9 bases line up with TRBD1. Germline lookup yields CDR1 SGHTA and CDR2 FQGTGA. The V and J ends lost 5 bases and 5 bases, in that order; junction bases with no gene match: 3. This CDR3 comprises 13 residues. The CDR3 protein is CASSEGQGTEAFF. The CDR3 DNA is TGTGCCAGCAGCGAGGGACAGGGTACTGAAGCTTTCTTT.

This clone was seen only a few times. This sequence joins TRBV28 and TRBJ2-5; D perhaps matches TRBD2 (6 bases). V dropped 7 bases and J dropped 5 bases, with 14 bases sitting between them. Germline CDR1 MDHEN, CDR2 SYDVKM. The CDR3 sequence is 13 residues long. This chain's CDR3 is CASINGGTETQYF. The DNA for the CDR3 is TGTGCCAGCATCAACGGGGGAACTGAGACCCAGTACTTC.

This clone was detected a few times. The sample carries other DNA sequences with the same CDR3. The chain carries TRBV28 and TRBJ1-3; D gene uncertain. Germline-derived CDR1 and CDR2 are MDHEN and SYDVKM. The CDR3 totals 14 residues. Trimming shortened V by 6 bases and J by 1 base, and 10 bases separated the two germline ends. The CDR3 bases are TGTGCCAGCAGCCCCGGCGGGTCTGGAAACACCATATATTTT. It translates to CASSPGGSGNTIYF.

J is TRBJ1-2 and V is TRBV5-8; D uncertain. The CDR3 has 15 residues. Germline loops: CDR1 SGHTS, CDR2 YDEGEE. The V end was cut by 4 bases, the J end by 4 bases, with 17 bases between. The CDR3 spells CASSQGGGPGYGYTF. In DNA, the CDR3 is TGTGCCAGCAGCCAAGGAGGAGGCCCTGGCTATGGCTACACCTTC.

This chain joins TRBV10-3 and TRBJ2-5; 9 nucleotides agree with TRBD1. J lost 4 bases, V lost 6 bases, and 9 bases had no gene match. CDR1 is ENHRY, CDR2 SYGVKD, per germline. CDR3 length equals 15 residues. Written as DNA, the CDR3 is TGTGCCATCAGGGTAGGACAGGGGAGGTCAGAGACCCAGTACTTC. As protein: CAIRVGQGRSETQYF.

The chain links TRBV18 to TRBJ1-4; 10 bases are a match to TRBD1. The germline CDR1 and CDR2 sequences are KGHSH and LQKENI. V lost 3 bases, J lost 8 bases, and 6 bases stayed unmatched. This CDR3 region has 15 residues. CDR3: CASSPSGTGDEKLFF. The CDR3 coding sequence is TGTGCCAGCTCACCCTCCGGGACAGGGGACGAAAAACTGTTTTTT.

This rearrangement joins TRBV5-1 to TRBJ1-5; a possible D gene is TRBD1 (5 bases). Trimming removed 4 bases from V and 3 bases from J, with 11 bases in between. The CDR3 is 14 residues long. CDR1 SGHRS and CDR2 YFSETQ come from the germline V gene. CDR3 protein: CASSQGGNNQPQHF. For the CDR3, the DNA is TGCGCCAGCAGCCAGGGAGGAAACAATCAGCCCCAGCATTTT.